This section outlines one TCR beta chain sequence together with its context. Its target is not known. This entry belongs to a study of T cells in severe cutaneous drug reactions. General study points: Blister cells averaged roughly 31% and PBMC around 5% TRBV12-4 in carbamazepine-induced Stevens-Johnson syndrome or toxic epidermal necrolysis patients.

Germline V gene sequence: CDR1 LNHDA, CDR2 SQIVND (reference sequence). The CDR3 runs 15 residues. Bulk and single-cell libraries used iRepertoire multiplex PCR with TCR subtype-specific primers. TCRdb re-called the multiplex PCR reads and catalogs CDR3 proteins one per entry, DNA excluded. The sample totals 20,000 to 25,000 distinct CDR3 sequences; its top ten clones hold 7.5%. Carbamazepine had induced Stevens-Johnson syndrome or toxic epidermal necrolysis in the sequenced donors. This chain connects TRBV19 to TRBJ1-2; TCRdb gives TRBD1 as the D gene, but with no DNA this cannot be confirmed. The clonotype was recovered from a human donor with toxic epidermal necrolysis, a severe cutaneous drug reaction. The specimen sequenced was PBMCs. The CDR3 sequence: CASSIRQGGVDGYTF.